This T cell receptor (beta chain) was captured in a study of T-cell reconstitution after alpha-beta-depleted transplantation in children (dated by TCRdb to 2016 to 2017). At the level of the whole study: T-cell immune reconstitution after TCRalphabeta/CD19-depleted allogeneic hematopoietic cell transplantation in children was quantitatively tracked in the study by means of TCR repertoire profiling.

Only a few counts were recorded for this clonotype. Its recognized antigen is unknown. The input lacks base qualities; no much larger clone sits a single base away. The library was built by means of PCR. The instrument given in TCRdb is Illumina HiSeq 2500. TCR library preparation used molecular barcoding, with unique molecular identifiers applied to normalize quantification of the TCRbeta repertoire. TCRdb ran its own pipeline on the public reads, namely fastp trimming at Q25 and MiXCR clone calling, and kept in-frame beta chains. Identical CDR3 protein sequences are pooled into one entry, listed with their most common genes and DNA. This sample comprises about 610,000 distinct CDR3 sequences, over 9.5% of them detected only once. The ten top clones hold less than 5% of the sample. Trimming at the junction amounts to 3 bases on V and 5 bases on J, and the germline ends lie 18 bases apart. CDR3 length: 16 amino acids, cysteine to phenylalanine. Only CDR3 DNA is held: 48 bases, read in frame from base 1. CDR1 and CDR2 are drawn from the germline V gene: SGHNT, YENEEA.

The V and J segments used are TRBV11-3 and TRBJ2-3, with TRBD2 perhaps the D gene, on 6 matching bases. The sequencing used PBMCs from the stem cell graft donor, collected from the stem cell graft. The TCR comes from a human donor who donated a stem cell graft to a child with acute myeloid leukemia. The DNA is TGTGCCAGCAGCTTGGGGGAGCGGGCCTTGGGAGATACGCAGTATTTT. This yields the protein CASSLGERALGDTQYF.